This T cell receptor beta chain is from a study of blood T cell repertoires in COVID-19. Study as a whole: COVID-19 samples collected from the United States, Italy and Spain covered acute and convalescent phases. The cDNA or gDNA used as material had been derived from T cells, B-cell-depleted T cells, or PBMCs.

As processed by the authors: Scientists estimated how many nucleated cells there were by amplifying reference gene primers. Data came from immunoSEQ multiplex PCR; TCRdb stores just in-frame clones and leaves some out. V and J calls and clone size come straight from that table; D and trimming were deduced from the DNA. This table has a few hundred thousand clones, approximately 90% appearing once. Patients at the Seattle site were enrolled during active infection and followed longitudinally. Sequencing used peripheral blood. The TCR originated in a woman in her forties or fifties with COVID-19, enrolled during active disease.

The CDR3 DNA follows: TGTGCCAGCAGCCTCCCGGCAGGGGCGCAGAAGGATGGCTACACCTTC. This translates into CASSLPAGAQKDGYTF. This chain connects TRBV7-2 to TRBJ1-2; TRBD1 might be the D (6 bases). The CDR3 totals 16 residues. Trimming took 5 bases from V and 6 from J, leaving 22 bases between them. CDR1 and CDR2 (germline): SGHTA, FQGNSA.